Listed below are T cell receptor beta chains from one sample, sequenced in a study of T cells in Graves' hyperthyroidism and ophthalmopathy. From the multiplex PCR reads, TCRdb called clonotypes with MiXCR, one entry per CDR3 protein. This table has some 270,000 distinct CDR3 sequences, roughly an eighth appearing once. Sequencing input: blood. These receptors all come from a woman in her 40s with Graves' hyperthyroidism. Each CDR3 is given without its conserved first and last residue. The order of the fields is V gene, J gene, clone size, CDR3 protein. Clone size, where shown, is once, few, many, or a class for clones that have expanded.

>TRBV20-1|TRBJ2-7|.
SAPRLAGASGEQY
>TRBV11-3|TRBJ1-2|many
ASSYRARQDYGYT
>TRBV19|TRBJ1-2|.
ASSSQGPGRAGYT
>TRBV19|TRBJ1-3|many
ASMGTDAGNTIY
>TRBV6-1|TRBJ2-7|many
ASSSRGYEQY
>TRBV30|TRBJ2-5|many
AWTNGLAGGETQY
>TRBV20-1|TRBJ2-3|many
SASVLAGGTDTQY
>TRBV24-1|TRBJ2-1|.
ATCKRAGGKQF
>TRBV27|TRBJ2-7|many
ASSLRPVGGYEQY
>TRBV20-1|TRBJ2-3|few
SASGGPRSTDTQY
>TRBV28|TRBJ1-2|many
ASTDTGQLSGYT
>TRBV5-1|TRBJ2-1|.
ATRLAVNNEQF
>TRBV7-9|.|.
ASSLGLAGPYNEQY
>TRBV6-1|TRBJ2-7|many
ASSAERGPYEQY
>TRBV12-3/TRBV12-4|TRBJ2-1|many
ASSGQYNEQF
>TRBV5-5|TRBJ2-1|many
ASSGGAGGYNEQF
>TRBV2|TRBJ1-2|many
ASSERQFRDGYT
>TRBV5-5|TRBJ2-3|many
ASSSGTPRADTQY
>TRBV9|TRBJ2-1|few
ASSGEGVIRSYNEQF
>TRBV10-3|TRBJ1-3|many
AISITGNTIY
>TRBV5-8|TRBJ1-1|few
ASSSVGYTEAF
>TRBV29-1|TRBJ2-3|.
SVSRDNTDTQY
>TRBV2|TRBJ1-2|many
ASSQGLEQPNYGYT
>TRBV15|TRBJ2-5|many
ATSRDSSGSGEVD
>TRBV5-6|TRBJ1-2|.
ASSNLQIHYDGYT
>TRBV25-1|TRBJ1-4|many
ASTGGGATNEKLF
>TRBV24-1|TRBJ2-3|few
ATSDRTGASTDTQY
>TRBV7-9|TRBJ1-1|few
ASSELSSYTEAF
>TRBV7-9|TRBJ2-7|many
ASSPADQSSYEQY
>TRBV30|TRBJ2-1|.
AFKEPLAGGKNNEQF
>TRBV5-1|TRBJ2-1|many
ASSLPSGPGNEQF
>TRBV9|TRBJ2-5|.
ASSVGTAYQETQY
>TRBV7-9|TRBJ1-2|many
ASRHSDREGYGYT
>TRBV30|TRBJ2-1|many
AWSVGDAEQF
>TRBV28|TRBJ2-1|many
ASSFGTRRDNEQF
>TRBV5-1|TRBJ1-4|few
ASSSGQNNEKLF
>TRBV28|TRBJ2-7|once
ASSPIGLAGAGEQY
>TRBV18|TRBJ2-3|few
ASSPPSYTDTQY
>TRBV12-3/TRBV12-4|TRBJ1-3|many
ASKTDHSGNTIY
>TRBV5-1|TRBJ2-3|many
ASSLDRGRDTQY
>TRBV28|TRBJ2-7|many
ASREQGNYEQY
>TRBV3-1|TRBJ1-2|many
ASSASGRLYGYT
>TRBV19|TRBJ2-2|few
ASSPQGQGNTGELF
>TRBV7-9|TRBJ2-5|many
ASSLGLGEGEETQY
>TRBV6-1|TRBJ2-3|many
ASSARQTDTQY
>TRBV27|TRBJ1-5|many
ASSLPNQPQH
>TRBV6-1|TRBJ2-7|many
ASSRKPGQGGEQY
>TRBV28|TRBJ1-5|many
ASRGQFDQPQH
>TRBV11-2|TRBJ2-7|many
ASSRRIAGVDEQY
>TRBV2|TRBJ2-3|many
ASILAKDTQY
>TRBV10-1|TRBJ2-3|many
ASSESSTSRTDTQY
>TRBV13|TRBJ2-7|many
ASSLNRGSFYEQY
>TRBV27|TRBJ1-6|many
ASMRQLNSPLH
>TRBV29-1|TRBJ2-1|many
SVDSGIDEQF
>TRBV3-1|TRBJ2-3|few
ASSQGLAGGPGDTQY
>TRBV29-1|TRBJ2-1|.
SARSIHEQF
>TRBV2|TRBJ1-6|many
ASSRDRGRTRNSPLH